This T cell receptor (beta chain) was documented in a study of blood T cell repertoires in COVID-19. Per germline, CDR1 LGHDT and CDR2 YNNKEL (reference sequence). The V end lost 1 base, the J end lost 4 bases, and 9 bases lay between the germline ends. The CDR3 loop spans 14 amino acids. Clones were read by immunoSEQ multiplex PCR, and TCRdb kept only the in-frame ones, dropping some. The sample lists around 72,000 clones, roughly 79% occurring once. The sample taken for sequencing was peripheral blood. This chain connects TRBV3-1 (or the pseudogene TRBV3-2) to TRBJ2-3, with D maybe TRBD1 (5 bases). This clonotype was sampled from a woman in her 70s with acute or convalescent COVID-19. The chain's CDR3 is CASSQVLGPDTQYF. CDR3 sequence (DNA): TGTGCCAGCAGCCAAGTATTGGGGCCAGATACGCAGTATTTT.